Below are 21 T cell receptor beta chains sequenced from a single sample in a study of cytomegalovirus exposure and HLA in healthy donors (dated 2017 in TCRdb). The library was generated by the immunoSEQ multiplex PCR assay. TCRdb stores this immuneACCESS table with in-frame sequences only. Part of the clones is absent; in the studies checked, under half of the shortfall reflects unresolved V genes, and no reason is known for the rest. Counted in this sample were a few hundred thousand clones; roughly 90% of them appeared once. The ten largest clones take up around 0.8% of the sample. The sequencing input was PBMCs. These receptors were obtained from a woman under 30 in good health and CMV-seronegative.

The chain joins TRBV7-2 to TRBJ1-2, with D hard to call. The V end lost 1 base, the J end lost 7 bases, and 16 bases lay between the germline ends. The germline CDR1 and CDR2 sequences are SGHTA and FQGNSA. CDR3 length: 15 residues. The DNA of the CDR3 is TGTGCCAGCAGCTTAGATTTGGGGTCCGGGAGTGGCTACACCTTC. It specifies CASSLDLGSGSGYTF. The full variable domain, in which reference TRBV7-2 and TRBJ1-2 provide the parts outside the CDR3, is GAGVSQSPSNKVTEKGKDVELRCDPISGHTALYWYRQSLGQGLEFLIYFQGNSAPDKSGLPSDRFSAERTGGSVSTLTIQRTQQEDSAVYLCASSLDLGSGSGYTFGSGTRLTVV.

The rearrangement joins TRBV6-1 to TRBJ2-7; tentative D call: TRBD1 (6 bases). V lost 5 bases and J 5 bases, leaving 19 bases between the germline ends. The CDR3 consists of 15 residues. Germline lookup yields CDR1 MNHNS and CDR2 SASEGT. Here the CDR3 reads CASSTLRAGEDEQYF. The CDR3 DNA follows: TGTGCCAGCAGTACCCTCCGGGCAGGGGAAGACGAGCAGTACTTC.

CDR3 sequence: CASSWTGSDTQYF. The DNA for the CDR3 is TGTGCCAGCAGTTGGACCGGGAGCGATACGCAGTATTTT. The chain is built from TRBV6-1 and TRBJ2-3, with D perhaps TRBD2 (6 bases). The germline CDR1 and CDR2 sequences are MNHNS and SASEGT. The length of the CDR3 is 13 residues. The ends were cut back, 5 bases at V and 6 bases at J, with 12 bases in the middle.

This sequence joins TRBV27 and TRBJ1-2, with 9 bases matching TRBD1. Trimming removed 4 bases from V and 7 bases from J; junction bases left unmatched: 7. This CDR3 spans 14 amino acids. Germline values: CDR1 MNHEY, CDR2 SMNVEV (reference sequence). The chain's CDR3 is CASSSGQGVGGYTF. CDR3 DNA sequence: TGTGCCAGCAGTTCGGGACAGGGCGTAGGTGGCTACACCTTC.

The rearrangement joins TRBV29-1 to TRBJ2-2; 7 nucleotides line up with TRBD1. Looked up from germline, CDR1 is SQVTM and CDR2 is ANQGSEA. Losses at the gene ends were 4 bases for V and 0 bases for J; bases not matched to a gene: 2. The CDR3 sequence is 14 residues long. CDR3 DNA sequence: TGCAGCGTTGCTGACAGGGCGAACACCGGGGAGCTGTTTTTT. Its protein is CSVADRANTGELFF.

V is TRBV27 and J is TRBJ2-7; 15 nucleotides match TRBD2. The CDR3 is made up of 18 amino acids. CDR1 and CDR2 (germline): MNHEY, SMNVEV (reference sequence). The V and J ends lost 5 bases and 5 bases, in that order; junction bases with no gene match: 13. The CDR3 spells CASSPGLAGGWQVHEQYF. CDR3 sequence (DNA): TGTGCCAGCAGTCCGGGACTAGCGGGAGGTTGGCAAGTCCACGAGCAGTACTTC.

V is TRBV4-3 and J is TRBJ2-7; 9 nucleotides line up with TRBD2. CDR3 length: 16 amino acids. Germline V gene lookup returns CDR1 LGHNA and CDR2 YSLEER. J was trimmed by 3 bases and V by 0 bases; bases with no gene match: 6. CDR3: CASSQESSGTFYEQYF. CDR3 nucleotide sequence: TGCGCCAGCAGCCAAGAATCTAGCGGGACTTTCTACGAGCAGTACTTC.

The chain uses TRBV7-9 and TRBJ1-5; D not resolved. CDR3 length equals 16 residues. Trimming left V 1 base short and J 0 bases short, with 10 bases between. The germline V gene encodes CDR1 SEHNR and CDR2 FQNEAQ (reference sequence). CDR3 in amino acids: CASSLEHGGSNQPQHF. The CDR3, as DNA: TGTGCCAGCAGCTTAGAGCACGGCGGTAGCAATCAGCCCCAGCATTTT.

The CDR3 coding sequence is TGTGCCAGCAGTTACTTCCAGGGGGGCGAGCAGTACTTC. It encodes CASSYFQGGEQYF. This sequence joins TRBV6-5 and TRBJ2-7; possibly TRBD1 for D (7 bases). This CDR3 region has 13 residues. Germline V CDR1 and CDR2: MNHEY, SVGAGI. V shed 1 base and J shed 6 bases, with 10 bases lying between them.

CDR3 nucleotide sequence: TGTGCCAGCAGCTTAGGTTCTGAGGAGACCCAGTACTTC. As protein: CASSLGSEETQYF. This sequence joins TRBV7-2 and TRBJ2-5; D unresolved. Trimming took 1 base from V and 5 from J, leaving 8 bases between them. Looked up from germline, CDR1 is SGHTA and CDR2 is FQGNSA. The length of the CDR3 is 13 residues.

V is TRBV10-3 and J is TRBJ1-1; D might be TRBD1 (6 bases). The CDR3 runs to 16 residues. Germline V gives CDR1 ENHRY, CDR2 SYGVKD. Between the trimmed V and J ends, which lost 2 bases and 3 bases, there was a span of 16 bases. CDR3: CAISENRALRDTEAFF. The CDR3 DNA reads TGTGCCATCAGTGAGAACAGGGCCTTACGAGACACTGAAGCTTTCTTT.

The V and J genes are TRBV4-2 and TRBJ2-1, with 7 bases aligning to TRBD2. The germline gives CDR1 LGHNA, CDR2 YNFKEQ. J lost 6 bases, V lost 0 bases, and 5 bases had no gene match. The CDR3 spans 15 residues. CDR3 sequence: CASSQEVASGNEQFF. In DNA form, the CDR3 reads TGTGCCAGCAGCCAAGAAGTAGCTAGCGGCAATGAGCAGTTCTTC.

V usage is TRBV2 and J usage is TRBJ2-5; D remains ambiguous. The CDR3 runs 15 residues. Germline loops: CDR1 SNHLY, CDR2 FYNNEI. The V and J ends lost 8 bases and 2 bases respectively, with 18 bases between them. CDR3 bases: TGTGCCAGCGAGCTGGGTCCGACACCTCAAGAGACCCAGTACTTC. Residues: CASELGPTPQETQYF.

The J gene is TRBJ1-1, the V gene TRBV10-3, with D possibly being TRBD1 (6 bases). V gave up 8 bases and J gave up 4 bases, with 17 bases separating them. CDR1 and CDR2 from the germline V gene are ENHRY and SYGVKD. CDR3 size: 14 residues. The CDR3 nucleotides read TGTGCCATCTCACGAGGGGGGGATGGCACTGAAGCTTTCTTT. The encoded protein is CAISRGGDGTEAFF.

The chain carries TRBV25-1 and TRBJ2-5; 7 nucleotides line up with TRBD2. Germline V gene data show CDR1 as MGHDK and CDR2 as SYGVNS. The trim removed 6 bases at V and 5 bases at J, leaving 15 bases unmatched. The CDR3 covers 16 residues. The CDR3 DNA follows: TGTGCCAGCAGCCGCGGGGCGGGAGTGGTTTACGAGACCCAGTACTTC. The encoded protein is CASSRGAGVVYETQYF.

The chain links TRBV5-1 to TRBJ1-2; D perhaps matches TRBD1 (6 bases). Trimming left V 4 bases short and J 5 bases short, with 24 bases between. CDR1 is SGHRS and CDR2 is YFSETQ in the germline V gene. The CDR3 spans 17 residues. CDR3 loop: CASSPKIQGMREYGYTF. The CDR3 bases are TGCGCCAGCAGCCCCAAGATACAGGGTATGAGGGAGTATGGCTACACCTTC.

This chain links TRBV27 with TRBJ2-7; D remains unclear. In germline, CDR1 is MNHEY, CDR2 SMNVEV (reference sequence). Trimming left V 5 bases short and J 2 bases short, with 16 bases between. The length of the CDR3 is 15 residues. CDR3 sequence (DNA): TGTGCCAGCAGTCCCTTTGGCGTAGCAGCCTACGAGCAGTACTTC. Residues: CASSPFGVAAYEQYF.

The chain recombines TRBV7-2 with TRBJ2-1, with 9 nucleotides matching TRBD2. The CDR3 totals 16 residues. CDR1 is SGHTA and CDR2 is FQGNSA in the germline V gene. Germline trimming cut 4 bases from V and 9 bases from J; bases unmatched to any gene: 13. CDR3 in DNA: TGTGCCAGCAGCTCCTTAGCGGGAGCATGGGGGAGTGAGCAGTTCTTC. Amino acid sequence: CASSSLAGAWGSEQFF.

The chain couples TRBV28 to TRBJ1-1; unclear D gene. The V end was cut by 3 bases, the J end by 9 bases, with 8 bases between. The germline V gene has CDR1 MDHEN and CDR2 SYDVKM. This CDR3 comprises 11 residues. The CDR3 DNA reads as TGTGCCAGCAGTTTGTGGGCTCAAGCTTTCTTT. Protein: CASSLWAQAFF.

The chain joins TRBV7-3 to TRBJ2-3; 11 nucleotides match TRBD2. The trim removed 4 bases at V and 4 bases at J, leaving 7 bases unmatched. CDR1 SGHTA and CDR2 FQGTGA come from the germline V gene. This CDR3 region has 16 residues. This CDR3 is CASSSIVAGGADTQYF. In DNA form, the CDR3 reads TGTGCCAGCAGCTCAATAGTAGCGGGAGGGGCAGATACGCAGTATTTT.

This sequence joins TRBV6-1 and TRBJ1-1, with TRBD1 identical over 8 bases. Germline-derived CDR1 and CDR2 are MNHNS and SASEGT. This CDR3 region has 15 residues. After removal of 2 bases from V and 4 bases from J, the junction contained 6 bases not matched to a gene. The DNA for the CDR3 is TGTGCCAGCAGTGAACCCGGACAGGGAATCACTGAAGCTTTCTTT. This gives the protein CASSEPGQGITEAFF.